These 32 T cell receptor beta chains were all obtained from the same sample, sequenced in a study of cytomegalovirus exposure and HLA in healthy donors. Primers included in the PCR were 60 Vbeta and 13 Jbeta primers. Sequenced by immunoSEQ multiplex PCR; TCRdb stores in-frame clones only, minus some. Found here are some 140,000 clones, approximately 61% of them singletons; the top ten hold more than 1.5%. Sequences were obtained from PBMCs. Receptors originate from a human donor in good health.

This chain joins TRBV25-1 and TRBJ2-7, with a possible D match to TRBD1 (6 bases). V was cut by 6 bases and J by 3 bases, with 12 bases left in between. Germline V gene sequence: CDR1 MGHDK, CDR2 SYGVNS. CDR3 length: 13 residues. The CDR3: CASSKTGSYEQYF. The CDR3 nucleotides are TGTGCCAGCAGCAAAACAGGGAGCTACGAGCAGTACTTC.

The table lists this clone with a few counts. The CDR3 DNA reads as TGTGCCACCCAAACGGGGAGCAATCAGCCCCAGCATTTT. Translated: CATQTGSNQPQHF. V gene TRBV28 combines with J gene TRBJ1-5; D is undetermined. Per germline, CDR1 MDHEN and CDR2 SYDVKM. The CDR3 runs to 13 residues. The ends were cut back, 10 bases at V and 1 base at J, with 11 bases in the middle.

Here the CDR3 reads CASSPGDGGRSYNEQFF. In nucleotides, the CDR3 is TGCGCCAGCAGCCCGGGTGATGGAGGGCGGTCCTACAATGAGCAGTTCTTC. The chain couples TRBV4-1 to TRBJ2-1; the D gene is possibly TRBD2 (6 bases). Germline V gene lookup returns CDR1 MGHRA and CDR2 YSYEKL. CDR3 length equals 17 residues. V dropped 4 bases and J dropped 1 base, with 17 bases sitting between them.

This clone is a singleton in its sample. The chain links TRBV28 to TRBJ2-7; D is possibly TRBD2 (6 bases). This CDR3 is 13 amino acids long. Germline V CDR1 and CDR2: MDHEN, SYDVKM. Trimming cost V 6 bases and J 1 base, with 10 bases left between them. In nucleotides, the CDR3 is TGTGCCAGCAGGGACGGGGGTTCCTACGAGCAGTACTTC. As protein: CASRDGGSYEQYF.

V and J are TRBV9 and TRBJ2-2; 7 bases agree with TRBD1. V shed 4 bases and J 8 bases; nucleotides not matched to a gene: 14. Germline CDR1 is SGDLS and CDR2 is YYNGEE. The CDR3 totals 16 residues. CDR3 DNA sequence: TGTGCCAGCAGCACCCGGGACCTTCCAGGGGGTGGGGAGCTGTTTTTT. Its protein product is CASSTRDLPGGGELFF. Supplemented by reference TRBV9 and TRBJ2-2, the full variable domain reads DSGVTQTPKHLITATGQRVTLRCSPRSGDLSVYWYQQSLDQGLQFLIQYYNGEERAKGNILERFSAQQFPDLHSELNLSSLELGDSALYFCASSTRDLPGGGELFFGEGSRLTVL.

CDR3 nucleotides: TGTGCCAGCAGTCAGACTAGCGGGAATTACAATGAGCAGTTCTTC. Protein sequence: CASSQTSGNYNEQFF. This chain joins TRBV7-9 and TRBJ2-1, with 11 bases aligning to TRBD2. Germline V gene sequence: CDR1 SEHNR, CDR2 FQNEAQ (reference sequence). This CDR3 is 15 amino acids long. The junction had 5 bases not matched to a gene; V was cut back by 6 bases and J by 4 bases. Full variable domain (missing parts from reference TRBV7-9 and TRBJ2-1): DTGVSQNPRHKITKRGQNVTFRCDPISEHNRLYWYRQTLGQGPEFLTYFQNEAQLEKSRLLSDRFSAERPKGSFSTLEIQRTEQGDSAMYLCASSQTSGNYNEQFFGPGTRLTVL.

The V and J genes are TRBV5-1 and TRBJ2-7, with D unresolved. Trimming took off 2 bases at V and 5 bases at J, with 11 bases between the two ends. CDR3 length: 13 amino acids. Germline V lookup: CDR1 SGHRS, CDR2 YFSETQ. The DNA of the CDR3 is TGCGCCAGCAGCTTCGGTAAATACGACGAGCAGTACTTC. Its protein product is CASSFGKYDEQYF.

The V gene is TRBV5-6, the J gene TRBJ2-7; TRBD2 matches at 9 bases. Trimming removed 0 bases from V and 0 bases from J; junction bases left unmatched: 4. CDR1 and CDR2 (germline): SGHDT, YYEEEE. The CDR3 is made up of 16 amino acids. CDR3 region: CASSLALTSGSYEQYF. CDR3 DNA sequence: TGTGCCAGCAGCTTGGCCCTGACTAGCGGCTCCTACGAGCAGTACTTC.

The chain couples TRBV7-2 to TRBJ2-2; 7 nucleotides line up with TRBD2. Germline V gene lookup returns CDR1 SGHTA and CDR2 FQGNSA. The CDR3 totals 16 residues. With 6 bases clipped from V and 3 bases from J, the junction kept 10 bases outside the gene matches. Written as DNA, the CDR3 is TGTGCCAGCAGGTCAGGGACTACCTTAGACACCGGGGAGCTGTTTTTT. It yields the protein CASRSGTTLDTGELFF.

The chain uses TRBV6-6 and TRBJ2-3, with TRBD2 matching over 7 bases. With 6 bases clipped from V and 3 bases from J, the junction kept 6 bases outside the gene matches. CDR3 length equals 14 residues. Germline V lookup: CDR1 MNHNY, CDR2 SVGAGI (reference sequence). CDR3 nucleotides: TGTGCCAGCAGCGGGGGGTCGGTGACAGATACGCAGTATTTT. It yields the protein CASSGGSVTDTQYF.

This sequence joins TRBV6-1 and TRBJ2-1; D uncertain. This CDR3 has 16 amino acids. Germline V gene sequence: CDR1 MNHNS, CDR2 SASEGT. Trimming removed 2 bases from V and 0 bases from J, with 11 bases in between. CDR3 coding DNA: TGTGCCAGCAGTGAACGGGTCGACCTCTCCTACAATGAGCAGTTCTTC. This translates into CASSERVDLSYNEQFF.

This chain links TRBV6-4 with TRBJ2-5, with 11 positions matching TRBD1. Germline values: CDR1 MRHNA, CDR2 SNTAGT. This CDR3 contains 14 residues. Trimming cost V 9 bases and J 5 bases; bases outside gene matches: 8. This CDR3 reads CARRDRGYKETQYF. The CDR3 DNA reads as TGTGCCAGACGGGACAGGGGGTATAAGGAGACCCAGTACTTC.

This rearrangement joins TRBV7-2 to TRBJ2-5; TRBD2 aligns across 7 bases. Germline V gene lookup returns CDR1 SGHTA and CDR2 FQGNSA. After removal of 3 bases from V and 7 bases from J, the junction contained 8 bases not matched to a gene. This CDR3 contains 14 residues. The CDR3 region is CASSFASGPVTQYF. CDR3 in DNA: TGTGCCAGCAGCTTCGCTAGCGGTCCTGTGACCCAGTACTTC.

The chain carries TRBV7-2 and TRBJ2-5, with TRBD2 as a possible D gene (6 bases). This CDR3 region has 16 residues. The germline CDR1 and CDR2 sequences are SGHTA and FQGNSA. V was trimmed by 2 bases and J by 4 bases, leaving 17 bases between them. This chain's CDR3 is CASSLTIRGRRETQYF. The CDR3 DNA sequence: TGTGCCAGCAGCTTAACTATACGGGGGAGGCGAGAGACCCAGTACTTC. Using reference TRBV7-2 and TRBJ2-5 for the parts outside the CDR3, the full variable domain is GAGVSQSPSNKVTEKGKDVELRCDPISGHTALYWYRQSLGQGLEFLIYFQGNSAPDKSGLPSDRFSAERTGGSVSTLTIQRTQQEDSAVYLCASSLTIRGRRETQYFGPGTRLLVL.

Of note for this clone: This sample includes further DNA sequences coding for the same CDR3. The chain links TRBV5-1 to TRBJ2-3; 8 bases line up with TRBD1. Germline CDR1 SGHRS, CDR2 YFSETQ. This CDR3 is built from 14 residues. V dropped 4 bases and J dropped 3; count of bases not matched to a gene: 4. This CDR3 reads CASSIGQGTDTQYF. The CDR3 nucleotides are TGCGCCAGCAGCATAGGACAGGGAACAGATACGCAGTATTTT.

This clone has just one count. V and J are TRBV23-1 and TRBJ2-3; 10 bases are a match to TRBD1. TRBV23-1 is filed as an ORF, its function uncertain. The trim removed 3 bases at V and 0 bases at J, leaving 6 bases unmatched. The CDR3 covers 17 residues. CDR3 nucleotide sequence: TGCGCCAGCAGTCAGCCCCGGACAGGGGGTAGCACAGATACGCAGTATTTT. The encoded protein is CASSQPRTGGSTDTQYF.

This clone appeared a few times. The V gene is TRBV18, the J gene TRBJ2-1; weak D call: TRBD2 (6 bases). The CDR3 totals 13 residues. The V gene lost 5 bases and the J gene lost 7 bases, with 12 bases spanning the gap. The germline gives CDR1 KGHSH, CDR2 LQKENI. Here the CDR3 DNA reads TGTGCCAGCTCAGGACTACTAGTGAATGAGCAGTTCTTC. It codes for CASSGLLVNEQFF.

CDR3 DNA: TGTGCCAGCAGCTGGGGGGGAGAGACCCAGTACTTC. Amino acid sequence: CASSWGGETQYF. The chain is built from TRBV5-6 and TRBJ2-5; 7 bases are a match to TRBD2. Germline V CDR1 and CDR2: SGHDT, YYEEEE. The junction had 0 bases not matched to a gene; V was cut back by 3 bases and J by 4 bases. The CDR3 sequence is 12 residues long.

This chain connects TRBV19 to TRBJ2-7, with a tentative D call TRBD1 (5 bases). The germline CDR1 and CDR2 sequences are LNHDA and SQIVND (reference sequence). The CDR3 length is 15 residues. V was trimmed by 3 bases and J by 2 bases, leaving 14 bases between them. This chain's CDR3 is CASSMGRAFAYEQYF. As DNA, the CDR3 is TGTGCCAGTAGTATGGGCAGGGCATTCGCCTACGAGCAGTACTTC.

The chain uses TRBV14 and TRBJ2-3; weak D call: TRBD2 (6 bases). The CDR3 has 17 amino acids. Trimming stripped 1 base from V and 1 base from J, with 15 bases between. The germline V gene has CDR1 SGHDN and CDR2 FVKESK. CDR3 loop: CASSQVEAGLGTDTQYF. In DNA form, the CDR3 reads TGTGCCAGCAGCCAAGTGGAGGCGGGATTAGGCACAGATACGCAGTATTTT.

This clone was counted a few times. The gene calls are TRBV11-3 and TRBJ1-2; 7 positions match TRBD1. Looked up from germline, CDR1 is SGHNT and CDR2 is YENEEA. Unmatched junction bases numbered 10, after V lost 5 bases and J lost 7 bases. This CDR3 has 14 residues. The CDR3 reads CASSNTGDPRGYTF. The CDR3 nucleotides are TGTGCCAGCAGCAATACAGGGGACCCGCGTGGCTACACCTTC.

V and J are TRBV9 and TRBJ2-3, with D possibly being TRBD1 (5 bases). V was trimmed by 0 bases and J by 1 base, leaving 9 bases between them. Germline V gives CDR1 SGDLS, CDR2 YYNGEE. This CDR3 contains 15 residues. CDR3 sequence (DNA): TGTGCCAGCAGCGTAGAGGAAGGGGGCACAGATACGCAGTATTTT. This codes for CASSVEEGGTDTQYF.

The chain has TRBV28 and TRBJ1-3; possible D gene TRBD1, 5 bases. Trimming removed 6 bases at V and 2 bases at J, with 14 bases between. CDR1 and CDR2 from the germline V gene are MDHEN and SYDVKM. The CDR3 runs to 15 residues. CDR3 DNA sequence: TGTGCCAGCAGCCCCGGGGGAGGGACTGGAAACACCATATATTTT. Its protein product is CASSPGGGTGNTIYF.

V and J are TRBV27 and TRBJ2-2; 9 positions match TRBD2. V was clipped by 2 bases and J by 4 bases; unmatched bases: 5. The CDR3 is made up of 16 amino acids. Germline CDR1 and CDR2: MNHEY and SMNVEV (reference sequence). The CDR3 protein is CASSLRREGSTGELFF. The CDR3, as DNA: TGTGCCAGCAGTTTACGGCGGGAGGGAAGCACCGGGGAGCTGTTTTTT.

CDR3 DNA sequence: TGTGCCATCAGTCGGGACAGGACCACCTACGAGCAGTACTTC. Translating gives CAISRDRTTYEQYF. The chain combines TRBV10-3 with TRBJ2-7; 8 bases map to TRBD1. Trimming cost V 5 bases and J 2 bases; bases outside gene matches: 5. The CDR3 consists of 14 residues. Looked up from germline, CDR1 is ENHRY and CDR2 is SYGVKD.

The chain uses TRBV14 and TRBJ2-7, with TRBD1 matching over 9 bases. J gave up 1 base and V 5 bases, and 6 bases lay outside the gene matches. Germline V lookup: CDR1 SGHDN, CDR2 FVKESK. The CDR3 spans 15 residues. The chain's CDR3 is CASSALGQGSYEQYF. CDR3 in DNA: TGTGCCAGCAGCGCCCTGGGACAGGGATCCTACGAGCAGTACTTC.

To note about this clone: The junction differs from germline at one of its ends, possibly a read error. The chain recombines TRBV18 with TRBJ2-7; TRBD2 matches at 12 bases. The germline V gene has CDR1 KGHSH and CDR2 LQKENI. This CDR3 has 15 amino acids. This CDR3 is CASSSLAGGSYEQCF. The CDR3 nucleotides read TGTGCCAGCTCATCACTAGCGGGAGGTTCTTACGAGCAGTGCTTC. Full variable domain (rest looked up from reference TRBV18 and TRBJ2-7): NAGVMQNPRHLVRRRGQEARLRCSPMKGHSHVYWYRQLPEEGLKFMVYLQKENIIDESGMPKERFSAEFPKEGPSILRIQQVVRGDSAAYFCASSSLAGGSYEQCFGPGTRLTVT.

This clone showed up just a few times. This chain joins TRBV9 and TRBJ1-1; TRBD1 matches at 10 bases. Trimming removed 3 bases from V and 6 bases from J; junction bases left unmatched: 8. The germline gives CDR1 SGDLS, CDR2 YYNGEE. CDR3 length: 15 residues. The CDR3 DNA reads TGTGCCAGCAGCGGGACAGGGGGGGTTTCATCTGAAGCTTTCTTT. It codes for CASSGTGGVSSEAFF.

This rearrangement joins TRBV2 to TRBJ2-7; 14 bases fit TRBD2. The CDR3 runs to 14 residues. V lost 6 bases, J lost 3 bases, and 1 base stayed unmatched. Germline values: CDR1 SNHLY, CDR2 FYNNEI. The CDR3 sequence: CASRGTSGSYEQYF. DNA for the CDR3: TGTGCCAGCAGAGGGACTAGCGGGAGCTACGAGCAGTACTTC.

The rearrangement uses TRBV27 and TRBJ2-2; 7 positions agree with TRBD2. The germline gives CDR1 MNHEY, CDR2 SMNVEV (reference sequence). V lost 3 bases and J lost 4; bases outside the gene matches: 11. This CDR3 is built from 17 residues. The CDR3 is CASSFKSAGVGTGELFF. As DNA, the CDR3 is TGTGCCAGCAGTTTTAAATCGGCGGGAGTGGGCACCGGGGAGCTGTTTTTT.

V usage is TRBV19 and J usage is TRBJ2-1; TRBD2 is a possible D gene (5 bases). Germline CDR1 reads LNHDA; CDR2 reads SQIVND (reference sequence). The CDR3 is made up of 14 amino acids. Trimming pared 3 bases from V and 9 bases from J, leaving 15 bases between. CDR3 amino acids: CASSIPPVGAEQFF. CDR3 DNA: TGTGCCAGTAGTATCCCCCCCGTGGGAGCTGAGCAGTTCTTC.

The genes are TRBV2 and TRBJ1-2; D remains unclear. The CDR3 consists of 13 residues. CDR1 and CDR2 (germline): SNHLY, FYNNEI. Trimming cost V 8 bases and J 0 bases, with 10 bases left between them. The CDR3 here is CASDQEANYGYTF. Written as DNA, the CDR3 is TGTGCCAGCGACCAGGAAGCTAACTATGGCTACACCTTC.